The subject of this entry is one T cell receptor (beta chain). The data stem from a study of blood T cell repertoires in COVID-19. The overall study: Sources were T cells, B-cell-depleted T cells, or PBMCs; the material itself was cDNA or gDNA.

In the authors' workflow: How many nucleated cells were present was estimated from reference gene primer amplification. Clones were sequenced by immunoSEQ multiplex PCR, and TCRdb holds only the in-frame ones, with some missing. From that table come the V and J calls and clone size; the DNA was used to work out D and trimming. Here the sample spans around 70,000 clones, about 80% being singletons. Germline V gives CDR1 SGHTA, CDR2 FQGNSA. V lost 3 bases to trimming and J lost 8 bases; unmatched junction nucleotides: 5. The CDR3 consists of 14 residues. The genes are TRBV7-2 and TRBJ2-4, with 9 bases lining up with TRBD1. This TCR derives from a man aged 65 to 79 who had recovered from COVID-19. Sequencing used peripheral blood. The CDR3, as DNA: TGTGCCAGCAGCTTGCGGACAGGGGATGACATTCAGTACTTC. This translates into CASSLRTGDDIQYF.